This entry lists 18 T cell receptor beta chains sequenced from one sample in a study of Ad26.COV2.S vaccination and SARS-CoV-2 variants (dated by TCRdb to about 2021). The sample's treatment or condition label, decoded: 15 to 20 received Ad26.COV2.S at low or high dose, single or two shots; about 5 received placebo; per-sample allocation not given. Repertoires of vaccine and placebo recipients were sequenced from samples collected on day 63 after the first injection. Libraries were built with the immunoSEQ multiplex PCR assay. TCRdb took this table from immuneACCESS and kept in-frame rearrangements with V and J called. Such tables lack part of the clones; where checked against another copy, unresolved V genes explain under half of the gap, and the rest is unexplained. Present in this sample are 400,000 to 500,000 clones, 80% to 90% of which were seen just once. The leading ten clones occupy 2.5% of the sample.

The material sequenced was peripheral blood, taken in a trial of Ad26.COV2.S vaccine versus placebo. These receptors originate from a person between 18 and 65 years old who received the Ad26.COV2.S COVID-19 vaccine or a placebo.

There are a few counts of this clone. The J gene is TRBJ2-7, the V gene TRBV6-5; D call uncertain. The germline V gene has CDR1 MNHEY and CDR2 SVGAGI. Trimming shortened V by 0 bases and J by 2 bases, and 2 bases separated the two germline ends. This CDR3 contains 12 residues. CDR3 nucleotide sequence: TGTGCCAGCAGTTACTCGCCCTACGAGCAGTACTTC. Encoded protein: CASSYSPYEQYF.

The chain employs TRBV7-9 and TRBJ1-2; D is undetermined. The CDR3 spans 15 residues. The germline V gene has CDR1 SEHNR and CDR2 FQNEAQ (reference sequence). The V end lost 4 bases, the J end lost 1 base, and 13 bases lay between the germline ends. The CDR3 spells CASSSGWQVNYGYTF. CDR3 DNA: TGTGCCAGCAGCTCCGGGTGGCAAGTTAACTATGGCTACACCTTC.

V gene TRBV2 combines with J gene TRBJ2-4, with D hard to call. CDR3 size: 15 residues. CDR1 SNHLY and CDR2 FYNNEI come from the germline V gene. Trimming removed 3 bases at V and 0 bases at J, with 9 bases between. The CDR3 here is CASSDQALAKNIQYF. The CDR3 nucleotides read TGTGCCAGCAGTGATCAGGCTCTAGCCAAAAACATTCAGTACTTC.

This clone was seen just once. This chain joins TRBV11-3 and TRBJ1-2; 7 bases fit TRBD1. J gave up 8 bases and V 5 bases, and 11 bases lay outside the gene matches. Germline CDR1 and CDR2: SGHNT and YENEEA. The CDR3 is 14 residues long. The CDR3 spells CASSPDRVGYGYTF. The CDR3 DNA follows: TGTGCCAGCAGCCCCGACAGGGTGGGCTACGGCTACACCTTC.

The chain has TRBV27 and TRBJ1-1; D is perhaps TRBD1 (5 bases). Trimming removed 5 bases from V and 1 base from J, with 17 bases in between. Per the germline V gene, CDR1 is MNHEY and CDR2 is SMNVEV (reference sequence). The CDR3 runs to 16 residues. The CDR3 spells CASSAGIRSPNTEAFF. In nucleotides, the CDR3 is TGTGCCAGCAGTGCAGGGATCCGGAGCCCGAACACTGAAGCTTTCTTT.

As for this clone: Other DNA sequences in this sample translate to the same CDR3. The chain employs TRBV5-1 and TRBJ1-2, with D possibly TRBD1 on 5 matching bases. Trimming pared 0 bases from V and 4 bases from J, leaving 10 bases between. The germline V gene has CDR1 SGHRS and CDR2 YFSETQ. This CDR3 is built from 14 residues. The CDR3 sequence: CASSLGGTGYGYTF. CDR3 in DNA: TGCGCCAGCAGCTTGGGGGGGACTGGCTATGGCTACACCTTC.

The chain has TRBV27 and TRBJ2-1; 10 positions agree with TRBD1. Germline values: CDR1 MNHEY, CDR2 SMNVEV (reference sequence). The CDR3 contains 13 residues. V lost 10 bases to trimming and J lost 6 bases; unmatched junction nucleotides: 6. The CDR3 coding sequence is TGTGCCATCCGACAGGGGGCCTTCAATGAGCAGTTCTTC. As protein: CAIRQGAFNEQFF.

This clone was observed a handful of times. The V gene is TRBV6-4, the J gene TRBJ2-2; TRBD2 aligns across 15 bases. The CDR3 sequence is 16 residues long. Looked up from germline, CDR1 is MRHNA and CDR2 is SNTAGT. V lost 9 bases and J lost 7; bases outside the gene matches: 9. Here the CDR3 reads CARGLAGGPKGGELFF. The CDR3 DNA reads TGTGCCAGAGGACTAGCGGGAGGGCCAAAGGGCGGGGAGCTGTTTTTT.

This rearrangement joins TRBV5-5 to TRBJ1-2; no definite D call. Trimming pared 2 bases from V and 8 bases from J, leaving 13 bases between. The CDR3 contains 13 residues. The germline CDR1 and CDR2 sequences are SGHKS and YYEKEE (reference sequence). CDR3 nucleotides: TGTGCCAGCAGCTTAGGTGCCAGGATGGGCTACACCTTC. This encodes CASSLGARMGYTF.

This chain uses TRBV29-1 with TRBJ1-1, with unresolved D. The CDR3 has 10 residues. The V end lost 4 bases, the J end lost 5 bases, and 5 bases lay between the germline ends. Germline V gives CDR1 SQVTM, CDR2 ANQGSEA. The CDR3 here is CSVVVTEAFF. The CDR3 bases are TGCAGCGTTGTGGTGACTGAAGCTTTCTTT.

This chain links TRBV27 with TRBJ1-1, with TRBD1 as a possible D gene (6 bases). The ends were cut back, 4 bases at V and 4 bases at J, with 16 bases in the middle. The CDR3 has 15 residues. Looked up from germline, CDR1 is MNHEY and CDR2 is SMNVEV (reference sequence). The CDR3 region is CASSSLGGPITEAFF. In nucleotides, the CDR3 is TGTGCCAGCAGTTCCCTGGGGGGGCCGATCACTGAAGCTTTCTTT.

CDR3 bases: TGTGCCAGCGCCGGGACGTGGGGCCTTAACTATGGCTACACCTTC. The encoded protein is CASAGTWGLNYGYTF. The genes are TRBV6-5 and TRBJ1-2; tentatively, D is TRBD1 (5 bases). The V and J ends lost 8 bases and 1 base respectively, with 17 bases between them. CDR1 and CDR2 from the germline V gene are MNHEY and SVGAGI. This CDR3 spans 15 amino acids.

V gene TRBV27 combines with J gene TRBJ2-5; unclear D gene. The V end was cut by 6 bases, the J end by 6 bases, with 14 bases between. The V gene's germline CDR1 is MNHEY and CDR2 SMNVEV (reference sequence). The CDR3 is 13 amino acids. CDR3 in DNA: TGTGCCAGCAGCTTTAGCTTTTTAAAGACCCAGTACTTC. Amino acids: CASSFSFLKTQYF.

The chain links TRBV4-3 to TRBJ2-5; the D gene is possibly TRBD2 (7 bases). Per the germline V gene, CDR1 is LGHNA and CDR2 is YSLEER. CDR3 length: 18 amino acids. V was trimmed by 0 bases and J by 0 bases, leaving 17 bases between them. The CDR3 DNA reads TGCGCCAGCAGCCAAGATTTTAACGGGGGGCCGAACCAAGAGACCCAGTACTTC. It specifies CASSQDFNGGPNQETQYF.

The table lists this clone with a count of one. The chain recombines TRBV3-1 (or the pseudogene TRBV3-2) with TRBJ2-1; D is ambiguous. Germline values: CDR1 LGHDT, CDR2 YNNKEL (reference sequence). V was trimmed by 3 bases and J by 14 bases, leaving 20 bases between them. The CDR3 loop spans 14 amino acids. CDR3 DNA: TGTGCCAGCAGCCACTCAGCCACCTACCTGAGTGAGTTCTTC. Translated, it gives CASSHSATYLSEFF.

V and J are TRBV28 and TRBJ2-1; 9 bases are a match to TRBD2. This CDR3 region has 15 residues. Germline lookup yields CDR1 MDHEN and CDR2 SYDVKM. Trimming removed 2 bases from V and 6 bases from J; junction bases left unmatched: 5. CDR3: CASSLASGDGNEQFF. CDR3 sequence (DNA): TGTGCCAGCAGTTTAGCTAGCGGGGATGGCAATGAGCAGTTCTTC.

This chain connects TRBV7-9 to TRBJ2-1, with D possibly matching TRBD1 (5 bases). The V gene lost 0 bases and the J gene lost 9 bases, with 12 bases spanning the gap. Germline CDR1 SEHNR, CDR2 FQNEAQ (reference sequence). The CDR3 has 14 amino acids. For the CDR3, the DNA is TGTGCCAGCAGCTTAGCTGGGGCGCGCAGTGAGCAGTTCTTC. This translates into CASSLAGARSEQFF. The full variable domain, with the rest looked up from reference TRBV7-9 and TRBJ2-1, is DTGVSQNPRHKITKRGQNVTFRCDPISEHNRLYWYRQTLGQGPEFLTYFQNEAQLEKSRLLSDRFSAERPKGSFSTLEIQRTEQGDSAMYLCASSLAGARSEQFFGPGTRLTVL.

V gene TRBV7-2 combines with J gene TRBJ1-2; D unclear. The CDR3 consists of 13 residues. Germline CDR1 and CDR2: SGHTA and FQGNSA. V dropped 0 bases and J dropped 2 bases, with 4 bases sitting between them. The CDR3 DNA follows: TGTGCCAGCAGCTTAGCACTGAACTATGGCTACACCTTC. This translates into CASSLALNYGYTF.